The source of this T cell receptor beta chain is a study of response to subunit inactivated influenza vaccine. TCRdb itself ran the RT-PCR reads through MiXCR, one entry per CDR3 protein. The table records about 500,000 distinct CDR3 sequences, 16% of them present only once. The CDR3 is 15 amino acids. The trim removed 7 bases at V and 7 bases at J, leaving 8 bases unmatched. In its sample, this clonotype was seen a few times. This clonotype was sampled from a man between 50 and 69 years old who received an inactivated influenza vaccine. The sequencing used CD4+ T cells sorted from PBMCs, collected approximately 25 months after vaccination. The rearrangement links TRBV12-3 or TRBV12-4 to TRBJ2-1; 12 bases align to TRBD2. The CDR3 is CASTRTSGIPNEQFF. The CDR3 DNA is TGTGCCAGCACCCGGACTAGCGGGATTCCTAATGAGCAGTTCTTC.